This entry lists 23 T cell receptor beta chains sequenced from one sample in a study of blood T cell repertoires in COVID-19 (dated by TCRdb to 2019 to 2021). Libraries were prepared through the immunoSEQ multiplex PCR assay. In TCRdb, the immuneACCESS table is reduced to in-frame sequences with V and J assigned. These tables do not hold every clone; where another copy was compared, an unresolved V gene accounts for under half, and the others remain unexplained. This sample lists roughly 190,000 clones; approximately 90% were detected once. The ten largest clones add up to around 0.77% of the sample. The sequenced material came from PBMCs or T cells enriched from blood (not recorded which). These receptors came from a woman between 18 and 29 years old who had recovered from COVID-19.

The rearrangement uses TRBV5-1 and TRBJ1-1; D is uncertain. Per germline, CDR1 SGHRS and CDR2 YFSETQ. Deletions cut 1 base from V and 1 base from J, with 20 bases between. The CDR3 consists of 18 residues. This CDR3 is CASSLQIPPTNRNTEAFF. The CDR3 nucleotides are TGCGCCAGCAGCTTGCAGATCCCTCCTACGAACAGGAACACTGAAGCTTTCTTT.

J is TRBJ1-4 and V is TRBV6-5, with D unresolved. Germline assignment: CDR1 MNHEY and CDR2 SVGAGI. The length of the CDR3 is 14 residues. The V end lost 5 bases, the J end lost 3 bases, and 10 bases lay between the germline ends. The CDR3 loop reads CASSPRRANEKLFF. CDR3 nucleotides: TGTGCCAGCAGTCCGCGGAGGGCTAATGAAAAACTGTTTTTT.

This clone showed up just once. V is TRBV19 and J is TRBJ1-1, with a tentative D call TRBD1 (6 bases). The CDR3 spans 15 residues. V was trimmed by 0 bases and J by 4 bases, leaving 12 bases between them. CDR1 is LNHDA and CDR2 is SQIVND in the germline V gene (reference sequence). The CDR3, as DNA: TGTGCCAGTAGTATAGATCACGCAGGGGTCACTGAAGCTTTCTTT. The encoded protein is CASSIDHAGVTEAFF. Full variable domain (missing parts from reference TRBV19 and TRBJ1-1): DGGITQSPKYLFRKEGQNVTLSCEQNLNHDAMYWYRQDPGQGLRLIYYSQIVNDFQKGDIAEGYSVSREKKESFPLTVTSAQKNPTAFYLCASSIDHAGVTEAFFGQGTRLTVV.

This chain joins TRBV20-1 and TRBJ2-1, with 11 bases fitting TRBD2. With 3 bases clipped from V and 8 bases from J, the junction kept 3 bases outside the gene matches. Germline-derived CDR1 and CDR2 are DFQATT and SNEGSKA (reference sequence). CDR3 length: 13 amino acids. The chain's CDR3 is CSASPSGRHEQFF. CDR3 in DNA: TGCAGTGCTAGTCCTAGCGGGAGGCATGAGCAGTTCTTC.

V usage is TRBV30 and J usage is TRBJ2-1; 8 positions match TRBD1. CDR1 and CDR2 from the germline V gene are GTSNPN and SVGIG (reference sequence). The length of the CDR3 is 17 residues. Trimming took 2 bases from V and 4 from J; bases not matched to a gene: 13. CDR3 in amino acids: CAWSPLGQGLSYNEQFF. In DNA, the CDR3 is TGTGCCTGGAGTCCCCTCGGACAGGGATTGAGTTACAATGAGCAGTTCTTC.

The chain carries TRBV14 and TRBJ2-2; 7 nucleotides line up with TRBD2. V shed 8 bases, J shed 4 bases, and the junction held 4 bases outside the gene matches. From germline, CDR1 is SGHDN and CDR2 FVKESK. The CDR3 has 13 residues. Here the CDR3 reads CASGAGLTGELFF. The CDR3 bases are TGTGCCAGCGGAGCGGGACTCACCGGGGAGCTGTTTTTT.

This clone was observed a handful of times. The CDR3 sequence is CASSYFGTSEQYF. CDR3 coding DNA: TGTGCCAGCAGTTACTTCGGGACTAGCGAGCAGTACTTC. The chain employs TRBV6-6 and TRBJ2-7; 8 bases align to TRBD2. The CDR3 is 13 amino acids. Germline V lookup: CDR1 MNHNY, CDR2 SVGAGI (reference sequence). With 1 base clipped from V and 6 bases from J, the junction kept 2 bases outside the gene matches.

This chain links TRBV30 with TRBJ1-5, with D maybe TRBD1 (5 bases). The V end lost 0 bases, the J end lost 0 bases, and 15 bases lay between the germline ends. This CDR3 contains 17 residues. The germline gives CDR1 GTSNPN, CDR2 SVGIG (reference sequence). This CDR3 reads CAWSVRVRDYSNQPQHF. The CDR3 bases are TGTGCCTGGAGTGTACGTGTGAGGGACTATAGCAATCAGCCCCAGCATTTT.

This chain joins TRBV6-4 and TRBJ2-1; TRBD2 matches at 8 bases. Germline V gene sequence: CDR1 MRHNA, CDR2 SNTAGT. CDR3 length equals 18 residues. V was pared by 0 bases and J by 1 base, with 8 bases of the junction left unmatched. CDR3 sequence: CASSDSPGGGGSYNEQFF. The CDR3 region has the DNA TGTGCCAGCAGTGACTCGCCGGGAGGGGGGGGGTCCTACAATGAGCAGTTCTTC.

The chain has TRBV7-2 and TRBJ1-5, with D possibly TRBD1 on 5 matching bases. The germline CDR1 and CDR2 sequences are SGHTA and FQGNSA. Trimming took off 2 bases at V and 9 bases at J, with 11 bases between the two ends. The CDR3 length is 13 residues. The CDR3 reads CASSLNPGGPQHF. CDR3 DNA sequence: TGTGCCAGCAGCTTAAATCCCGGGGGGCCCCAGCATTTT.

The chain is built from TRBV7-9 and TRBJ1-2; 9 bases agree with TRBD1. Germline values: CDR1 SEHNR, CDR2 FQNEAQ (reference sequence). The junction had 4 bases not matched to a gene; V was cut back by 1 base and J by 4 bases. CDR3 size: 15 residues. CDR3 in amino acids: CASSLEGQGIYGYTF. In DNA form, the CDR3 reads TGTGCCAGCAGCTTAGAGGGACAGGGTATCTATGGCTACACCTTC.

The DNA for the CDR3 is TGTGCCAGCAGTGAGACAGGGGTTGGCTACACCTTC. It encodes CASSETGVGYTF. The chain couples TRBV28 to TRBJ1-2, with 8 bases identical to TRBD1. Germline V gene sequence: CDR1 MDHEN, CDR2 SYDVKM. The V and J ends lost 5 bases and 7 bases, in that order; junction bases with no gene match: 3. CDR3 length equals 12 residues.

The chain links TRBV6-2 or TRBV6-3 to TRBJ2-1, with 8 bases aligning to TRBD1. The germline gives CDR1 MNHEY, CDR2 SVGEGT. The CDR3 has 15 amino acids. After removal of 2 bases from V and 6 bases from J, the junction contained 6 bases not matched to a gene. CDR3 nucleotide sequence: TGTGCCAGCAGTTACCAGGACAGGGCATTCAATGAGCAGTTCTTC. It encodes CASSYQDRAFNEQFF.

This rearrangement joins TRBV11-3 to TRBJ2-1, with 8 bases fitting TRBD2. The CDR3 length is 16 residues. The junction had 7 bases not matched to a gene; V was cut back by 0 bases and J by 6 bases. Looked up from germline, CDR1 is SGHNT and CDR2 is YENEEA. The CDR3 sequence is CASSLDGTRFSNEQFF. The CDR3 DNA reads as TGTGCCAGCAGCTTAGACGGGACTAGATTTAGCAATGAGCAGTTCTTC.

V usage is TRBV5-4 and J usage is TRBJ2-7, with 7 bases fitting TRBD1. The CDR3 loop spans 14 amino acids. The V gene's germline CDR1 is SGHNT and CDR2 YYREEE (reference sequence). Trimming removed 1 base from V and 4 bases from J; junction bases left unmatched: 5. The CDR3 sequence is CASSLIGGTYEQYF. Here the CDR3 DNA reads TGTGCCAGCAGCTTGATAGGGGGCACTTACGAGCAGTACTTC. Supplemented by reference TRBV5-4 and TRBJ2-7, the full variable domain reads ETGVTQSPTHLIKTRGQQVTLRCSSQSGHNTVSWYQQALGQGPQFIFQYYREEENGRGNFPPRFSGLQFPNYSSELNVNALELDDSALYLCASSLIGGTYEQYFGPGTRLTVT.

The rearrangement links TRBV5-8 to TRBJ2-1, with TRBD2 matching over 11 bases. The CDR3 is 15 residues long. V was clipped by 3 bases and J by 6 bases; unmatched bases: 5. Per the germline V gene, CDR1 is SGHTS and CDR2 is YDEGEE. The CDR3 DNA reads as TGTGCCAGCAGCTCCGGGACTAGCGGTTTCAATGAGCAGTTCTTC. This gives the protein CASSSGTSGFNEQFF.

This chain links TRBV5-1 with TRBJ1-1, with a possible D match to TRBD1 (6 bases). Deletions cut 4 bases from V and 2 bases from J, with 12 bases between. Germline V gene lookup returns CDR1 SGHRS and CDR2 YFSETQ. The CDR3 runs to 14 residues. The CDR3 spells CASSNTGINTEAFF. The CDR3 coding sequence is TGCGCCAGCAGCAATACAGGGATCAACACTGAAGCTTTCTTT.

The V gene is TRBV3-1 (or the pseudogene TRBV3-2), the J gene TRBJ2-7; 9 nucleotides line up with TRBD1. Germline CDR1 and CDR2: LGHDT and YNNKEL (reference sequence). The ends lost 2 bases at V and 6 bases at J; junction bases unmatched: 5. The CDR3 is made up of 14 amino acids. CDR3 nucleotide sequence: TGTGCCAGCAGCCAACGGACAGGGGCTAGCGAGCAGTACTTC. Protein: CASSQRTGASEQYF.

The chain combines TRBV5-1 with TRBJ2-7; tentatively, D is TRBD2 (6 bases). The CDR3 sequence is 14 residues long. Trimming pared 1 base from V and 5 bases from J, leaving 13 bases between. The V gene's germline CDR1 is SGHRS and CDR2 YFSETQ. The CDR3 here is CASSLSAGRDEQYF. The CDR3 bases are TGCGCCAGCAGCTTGTCCGCGGGAAGGGACGAGCAGTACTTC. The full variable domain, rest sourced from reference TRBV5-1 and TRBJ2-7, is KAGVTQTPRYLIKTRGQQVTLSCSPISGHRSVSWYQQTPGQGLQFLFEYFSETQRNKGNFPGRFSGRQFSNSRSEMNVSTLELGDSALYLCASSLSAGRDEQYFGPGTRLTVT.

CDR3 amino acids: CAIRYGATSPNTEAFF. The CDR3 nucleotides read TGTGCCATCAGGTACGGAGCGACTTCCCCGAACACTGAAGCTTTCTTT. The chain links TRBV10-3 to TRBJ1-1; D gene uncertain. Germline CDR1 and CDR2: ENHRY and SYGVKD. The CDR3 length is 16 residues. The V and J ends lost 6 bases and 1 base respectively, with 18 bases between them.

V is TRBV19 and J is TRBJ2-7; D possibly corresponds to TRBD2 (6 bases). V lost 5 bases and J lost 6, with 23 bases in between. The germline V gene encodes CDR1 LNHDA and CDR2 SQIVND (reference sequence). CDR3 length: 16 amino acids. This CDR3 is CASSSPPGREFGEQYF. The DNA of the CDR3 is TGTGCCAGTAGTTCCCCACCTGGGCGGGAATTCGGCGAGCAGTACTTC.

The gene calls are TRBV7-9 and TRBJ1-1; possible D gene TRBD1, 5 bases. Germline CDR1 reads SEHNR; CDR2 reads FQNEAQ (reference sequence). The CDR3 extends over 13 amino acids. Trimming took 0 bases from V and 6 from J, leaving 8 bases between them. The CDR3 is CASSLAGAAEAFF. As DNA, the CDR3 is TGTGCCAGCAGCTTAGCAGGGGCCGCTGAAGCTTTCTTT.

This clone was detected only once. The chain combines TRBV28 with TRBJ2-5; D may be TRBD2 (5 bases). The CDR3 has 14 residues. Trimming shortened V by 3 bases and J by 3 bases, and 11 bases separated the two germline ends. Germline-derived CDR1 and CDR2 are MDHEN and SYDVKM. This chain's CDR3 is CASSFWRSEETQYF. The CDR3 region has the DNA TGTGCCAGCAGTTTTTGGAGGTCAGAAGAGACCCAGTACTTC.